The 4 T cell receptor beta chains below were found in one sample sequenced in a study of long-term antiretroviral therapy in people with HIV. The run of the v3.0 immunoSEQ assay was at survey level. Some clones are missing from TCRdb's copy, which holds only in-frame ones; the method was immunoSEQ multiplex PCR. The sample holds 8,500 to 10,000 clones, about 77% seen once. Sequencing was performed on unsorted PBMCs, taken 0.4 years before starting antiretroviral therapy. These receptors came from a man between 25 and 39 years old with HIV.

The count of this clone is one. The chain employs TRBV18 and TRBJ2-3; no clear D. CDR3 length equals 10 residues. Per germline, CDR1 KGHSH and CDR2 LQKENI. The V end lost 4 bases, the J end lost 6 bases, and 2 bases lay between the germline ends. The CDR3 nucleotides read TGTGCCAGCTCACAGGATACGCAGTATTTT. Its protein product is CASSQDTQYF.

The gene calls are TRBV6-6 and TRBJ2-7, with 8 bases identical to TRBD1. The V and J ends lost 4 bases and 5 bases, in that order; junction bases with no gene match: 1. Germline V gives CDR1 MNHNY, CDR2 SVGAGI (reference sequence). The CDR3 loop spans 12 amino acids. The CDR3 DNA follows: TGTGCCAGCAGTTTGGGACAGGACGAGCAGTACTTC. Translated, it gives CASSLGQDEQYF.

The V call is TRBV5-6, the J call TRBJ1-3; D unclear. The V end was cut by 1 base, the J end by 1 base, with 6 bases between. CDR1 and CDR2 (germline): SGHDT, YYEEEE. The CDR3 consists of 14 residues. The CDR3 loop is CASSLLGSGNTIYF. The CDR3, as DNA: TGTGCCAGCAGCTTGCTAGGGTCTGGAAACACCATATATTTT.

This clone was counted only a few times. This chain links TRBV11-2 with TRBJ2-1; D is undetermined. CDR3 length: 14 residues. V was shortened by 5 bases and J by 3 bases, with 11 bases between the two germline ends. Germline V gene sequence: CDR1 SGHAT, CDR2 FQNNGV. CDR3 in amino acids: CASSPLNIYNEQFF. DNA for the CDR3: TGTGCCAGCAGCCCCCTTAACATCTACAATGAGCAGTTCTTC.